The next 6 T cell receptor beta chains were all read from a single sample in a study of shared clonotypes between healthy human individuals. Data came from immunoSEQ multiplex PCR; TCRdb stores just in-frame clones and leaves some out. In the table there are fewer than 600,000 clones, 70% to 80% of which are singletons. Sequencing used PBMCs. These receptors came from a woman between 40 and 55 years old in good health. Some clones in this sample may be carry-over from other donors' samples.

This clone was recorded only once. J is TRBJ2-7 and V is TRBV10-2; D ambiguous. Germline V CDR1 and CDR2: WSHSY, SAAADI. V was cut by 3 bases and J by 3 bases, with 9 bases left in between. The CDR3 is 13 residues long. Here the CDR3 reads CASSDPALYEQYF. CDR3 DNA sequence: TGCGCCAGCAGTGATCCAGCCCTCTACGAGCAGTACTTC.

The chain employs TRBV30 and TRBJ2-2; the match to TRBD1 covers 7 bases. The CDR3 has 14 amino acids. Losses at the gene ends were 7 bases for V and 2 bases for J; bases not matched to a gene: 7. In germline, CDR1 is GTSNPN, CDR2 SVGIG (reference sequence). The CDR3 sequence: CASPGQTNTGELFF. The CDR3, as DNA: TGTGCCTCTCCGGGACAGACAAACACCGGGGAGCTGTTTTTT.

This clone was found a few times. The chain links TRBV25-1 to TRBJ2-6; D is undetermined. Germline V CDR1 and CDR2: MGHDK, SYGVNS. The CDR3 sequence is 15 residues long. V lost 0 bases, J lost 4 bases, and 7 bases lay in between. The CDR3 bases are TGTGCCAGCAGTGAATATTTTGGGGGGGCCAACGTCCTGACTTTC. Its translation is CASSEYFGGANVLTF.

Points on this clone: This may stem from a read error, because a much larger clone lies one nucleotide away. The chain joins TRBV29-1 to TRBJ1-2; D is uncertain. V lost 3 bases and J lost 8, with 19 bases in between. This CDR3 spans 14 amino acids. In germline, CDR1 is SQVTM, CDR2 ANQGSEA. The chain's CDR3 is CSVDEATGPRGYTF. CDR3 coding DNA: TGCAGCGTTGATGAAGCAACCGGCCCCCGGGGCTACACCTTC.

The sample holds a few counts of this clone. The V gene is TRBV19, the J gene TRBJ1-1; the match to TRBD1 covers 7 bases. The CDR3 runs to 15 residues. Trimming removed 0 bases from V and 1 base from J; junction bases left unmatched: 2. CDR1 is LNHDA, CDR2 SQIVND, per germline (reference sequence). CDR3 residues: CASSIDWDRNTEAFF. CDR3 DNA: TGTGCCAGTAGTATAGATTGGGACAGGAACACTGAAGCTTTCTTT.

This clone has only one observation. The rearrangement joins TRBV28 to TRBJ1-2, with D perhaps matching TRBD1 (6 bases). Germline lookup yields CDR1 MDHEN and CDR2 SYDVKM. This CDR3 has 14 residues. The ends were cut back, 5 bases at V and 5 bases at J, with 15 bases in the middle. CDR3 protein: CASSPPRGGYGYTF. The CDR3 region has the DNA TGTGCCAGCAGTCCCCCCAGGGGTGGATATGGCTACACCTTC.